These T cell receptor beta chains were read from a single sample in a study of blood T cell repertoires in COVID-19. Clones were read by immunoSEQ multiplex PCR, and TCRdb kept only the in-frame ones, dropping some. This sample has roughly 110,000 clones; roughly 90% occur once, and the top ten carry approximately 4.9%. Material for sequencing was peripheral blood. The receptor set was obtained from a man aged 35-49 years with active or convalescent COVID-19. Both conserved end residues are part of each CDR3. The order of the fields is D gene, J gene, clone size, V gene, CDR3 protein, CDR3 DNA. A D gene is named only where the DNA matches it firmly. Some rows mark clone size as missing; the rest say once, few, many or name a class of expanded clone.

d_call: .
j_call: TRBJ1-5
clone_size: .
v_call: TRBV28
cdr3_aa: CASRGGGDNQPQHF
cdr3_nt: TGTGCCAGCAGGGGAGGGGGGGACAATCAGCCCCAGCATTTT

d_call: .
j_call: TRBJ1-3
clone_size: .
v_call: TRBV2
cdr3_aa: CASSAGSGNTIYF
cdr3_nt: TGTGCCAGCAGTGCCGGCTCTGGAAACACCATATATTTT

d_call: TRBD1
j_call: TRBJ2-2
clone_size: .
v_call: TRBV19
cdr3_aa: CASMMAGRGLNGELFF
cdr3_nt: TGTGCCAGTATGATGGCCGGCAGGGGGCTAAACGGGGAGCTGTTTTTT

d_call: TRBD2
j_call: TRBJ2-7
clone_size: few
v_call: TRBV4-1
cdr3_aa: CASSQVASGSFYEQYF
cdr3_nt: TGCGCCAGCAGCCAGGTGGCTAGCGGGAGCTTTTACGAGCAGTACTTC

d_call: TRBD2
j_call: TRBJ2-3
clone_size: once
v_call: TRBV9
cdr3_aa: CASSDLSGTSATDTQYF
cdr3_nt: TGTGCCAGCAGCGACCTATCCGGGACTAGCGCCACAGATACGCAGTATTTT

d_call: TRBD1
j_call: TRBJ1-1
clone_size: .
v_call: TRBV6-5
cdr3_aa: CATNRGGAGTEAFF
cdr3_nt: TGTGCCACTAATAGAGGGGGCGCGGGCACTGAAGCTTTCTTT

d_call: .
j_call: TRBJ1-2
clone_size: .
v_call: TRBV18
cdr3_aa: CASSPRQGDGYTF
cdr3_nt: TGTGCCAGCTCACCACGTCAGGGCGATGGCTACACCTTC

d_call: TRBD1
j_call: TRBJ2-7
clone_size: .
v_call: TRBV9
cdr3_aa: CASSDDPQDETGAPGYEQYF
cdr3_nt: TGTGCCAGCAGCGATGACCCCCAAGATGAAACAGGGGCCCCCGGGTACGAGCAGTACTTC

d_call: .
j_call: TRBJ2-7
clone_size: .
v_call: TRBV7-8
cdr3_aa: CASSFSANSYEQYF
cdr3_nt: TGTGCCAGCAGCTTCAGTGCTAACAGCTACGAGCAGTACTTC

d_call: .
j_call: TRBJ2-5
clone_size: .
v_call: TRBV11-2
cdr3_aa: CASSPLSRGETQYF
cdr3_nt: TGTGCCAGCAGCCCACTCTCGCGGGGAGAGACCCAGTACTTC

d_call: .
j_call: TRBJ2-1
clone_size: .
v_call: TRBV3-1/TRBV3-2
cdr3_aa: CASSQVGRWDEQFF
cdr3_nt: TGTGCCAGCAGCCAAGTGGGGCGTTGGGATGAGCAGTTCTTC

d_call: TRBD1
j_call: TRBJ2-3
clone_size: once
v_call: TRBV24-1
cdr3_aa: CATSAITGDGTDTQYF
cdr3_nt: TGTGCCACCAGTGCAATCACAGGGGATGGCACAGATACGCAGTATTTT

d_call: .
j_call: TRBJ1-2
clone_size: once
v_call: TRBV19
cdr3_aa: CASSIGIRGRRRIYGYTF
cdr3_nt: TGTGCCAGTAGTATCGGCATAAGAGGAAGGCGACGGATCTATGGCTACACCTTC

d_call: TRBD2
j_call: TRBJ2-3
clone_size: .
v_call: TRBV5-1
cdr3_aa: CASRRGLAGPADTQYF
cdr3_nt: TGCGCCAGCAGACGAGGACTAGCGGGACCGGCAGATACGCAGTATTTT

d_call: .
j_call: TRBJ1-2
clone_size: once
v_call: TRBV19
cdr3_aa: CASSIKGGYGYTF
cdr3_nt: TGTGCCAGTAGTATAAAGGGAGGCTATGGCTACACCTTC

d_call: .
j_call: TRBJ1-5
clone_size: .
v_call: TRBV6-5
cdr3_aa: CASSYGRGDRPQHF
cdr3_nt: TGTGCCAGCAGTTACGGTCGGGGTGATAGGCCCCAGCATTTT

d_call: .
j_call: TRBJ1-2
clone_size: .
v_call: TRBV28
cdr3_aa: CASSSPRNPPRAGGYTF
cdr3_nt: TGTGCCAGCAGCAGCCCCCGTAATCCTCCTAGGGCGGGGGGCTACACCTTC

d_call: .
j_call: TRBJ1-3
clone_size: once
v_call: TRBV7-6
cdr3_aa: CASSQMESSGNTIYF
cdr3_nt: TGTGCCAGCAGCCAAATGGAGAGCTCTGGAAACACCATATATTTT

d_call: TRBD2
j_call: TRBJ2-3
clone_size: .
v_call: TRBV11-3
cdr3_aa: CASSAASGSVDTQYF
cdr3_nt: TGTGCCAGCAGCGCCGCTAGCGGGAGCGTAGATACGCAGTATTTT

d_call: TRBD1
j_call: TRBJ1-2
clone_size: .
v_call: TRBV6-1
cdr3_aa: CASSERAGGFGYTF
cdr3_nt: TGTGCCAGCAGTGAAAGGGCAGGGGGCTTCGGCTACACCTTC

d_call: TRBD2
j_call: TRBJ2-7
clone_size: .
v_call: TRBV3-1/TRBV3-2
cdr3_aa: CASRQIGLAGEQYF
cdr3_nt: TGTGCCAGCCGCCAAATCGGACTAGCGGGGGAGCAGTACTTC

d_call: TRBD2
j_call: TRBJ2-7
clone_size: .
v_call: TRBV3-1/TRBV3-2
cdr3_aa: CASSQGLAGTYEQYF
cdr3_nt: TGTGCCAGCAGCCAAGGACTAGCGGGGACCTACGAGCAGTACTTC

d_call: .
j_call: TRBJ1-5
clone_size: .
v_call: TRBV28
cdr3_aa: CASSFGGQPQHF
cdr3_nt: TGTGCCAGCAGTTTTGGGGGGCAGCCCCAGCATTTT

d_call: .
j_call: TRBJ2-3
clone_size: once
v_call: TRBV19
cdr3_aa: CASSFGSTKLIRTDTQYF
cdr3_nt: TGTGCCAGTAGTTTCGGATCGACTAAACTAATACGCACAGATACGCAGTATTTT

d_call: TRBD2
j_call: TRBJ2-1
clone_size: .
v_call: TRBV28
cdr3_aa: CASKSGSGPYNEQFF
cdr3_nt: TGTGCCAGTAAAAGCGGGAGTGGGCCCTACAATGAGCAGTTCTTC

d_call: TRBD1
j_call: TRBJ1-2
clone_size: .
v_call: TRBV15
cdr3_aa: CATGTPGQGDYGYTF
cdr3_nt: TGTGCCACCGGCACCCCGGGACAGGGGGACTATGGCTACACCTTC

d_call: .
j_call: TRBJ2-5
clone_size: .
v_call: TRBV7-6
cdr3_aa: CASTKLGGGRGVQETQYF
cdr3_nt: TGTGCCAGCACCAAGTTAGGCGGTGGGCGGGGAGTTCAAGAGACCCAGTACTTC

d_call: TRBD2
j_call: TRBJ2-7
clone_size: .
v_call: TRBV4-1
cdr3_aa: CASSQRSVSRGKSYEQYF
cdr3_nt: TGCGCCAGCAGCCAACGATCCGTATCGCGGGGGAAATCCTACGAGCAGTACTTC

d_call: TRBD2
j_call: TRBJ2-5
clone_size: .
v_call: TRBV5-6
cdr3_aa: CASMGTNHQETQYF
cdr3_nt: TGTGCCAGCATGGGGACTAACCATCAAGAGACCCAGTACTTC

d_call: .
j_call: TRBJ2-4
clone_size: .
v_call: TRBV5-4
cdr3_aa: CASSLPGGAKNIQYF
cdr3_nt: TGTGCCAGCAGCTTGCCAGGGGGGGCCAAAAACATTCAGTACTTC

d_call: .
j_call: TRBJ2-2
clone_size: .
v_call: TRBV4-3
cdr3_aa: CASSQGYRGGTGELFF
cdr3_nt: TGCGCCAGCAGCCAGGGTTACAGGGGGGGCACCGGGGAGCTGTTTTTT

d_call: TRBD1
j_call: TRBJ2-1
clone_size: .
v_call: TRBV27
cdr3_aa: CASSFMGQGAGEQFF
cdr3_nt: TGTGCCAGCAGTTTTATGGGACAGGGGGCAGGTGAGCAGTTCTTC

d_call: TRBD2
j_call: TRBJ2-1
clone_size: .
v_call: TRBV4-3
cdr3_aa: CASSQAWSSGGYNEQFF
cdr3_nt: TGCGCCAGCAGCCAAGCGTGGAGTAGCGGGGGATACAATGAGCAGTTCTTC

d_call: TRBD1
j_call: TRBJ2-5
clone_size: .
v_call: TRBV7-9
cdr3_aa: CASSLDAGGLRYQETQYF
cdr3_nt: TGTGCCAGCAGCTTAGACGCAGGGGGCTTAAGGTACCAAGAGACCCAGTACTTC

d_call: TRBD1
j_call: TRBJ1-4
clone_size: .
v_call: TRBV4-2
cdr3_aa: CASSQEAGGATTNEKLFF
cdr3_nt: TGTGCCAGCAGCCAAGAGGCAGGGGGCGCGACAACTAATGAAAAACTGTTTTTT

d_call: TRBD1
j_call: TRBJ1-1
clone_size: .
v_call: TRBV10-3
cdr3_aa: CASGQVKNTEAFF
cdr3_nt: TGTGCCTCGGGACAGGTGAAGAACACTGAAGCTTTCTTT

d_call: .
j_call: TRBJ2-1
clone_size: .
v_call: TRBV5-4
cdr3_aa: CASSPDYNEQFF
cdr3_nt: TGTGCCAGCAGCCCAGACTACAATGAGCAGTTCTTC

d_call: TRBD1
j_call: TRBJ1-1
clone_size: once
v_call: TRBV7-2
cdr3_aa: CASSPGTGYGTEAFF
cdr3_nt: TGTGCCAGCAGCCCCGGGACAGGGTATGGCACTGAAGCTTTCTTT

d_call: .
j_call: TRBJ2-7
clone_size: .
v_call: TRBV30
cdr3_aa: CAWTPGNRYEQYF
cdr3_nt: TGTGCCTGGACCCCCGGGAACCGCTACGAGCAGTACTTC

d_call: .
j_call: TRBJ1-1
clone_size: .
v_call: TRBV27
cdr3_aa: CASSLGDTGPLYEAFF
cdr3_nt: TGTGCCAGCAGTTTAGGGGATACAGGGCCCCTCTACGAAGCTTTCTTT

d_call: .
j_call: TRBJ1-5
clone_size: once
v_call: TRBV19
cdr3_aa: CASSMTLTASALSNQPQHF
cdr3_nt: TGTGCCAGTAGTATGACTCTGACTGCATCCGCTCTCAGCAATCAGCCCCAGCATTTT

d_call: TRBD2
j_call: TRBJ2-7
clone_size: .
v_call: TRBV10-3
cdr3_aa: CAIGQREGGNEQYF
cdr3_nt: TGTGCCATCGGCCAGCGGGAGGGGGGGAACGAGCAGTACTTC

d_call: .
j_call: TRBJ2-5
clone_size: .
v_call: TRBV25-1
cdr3_aa: CASGTGETQYF
cdr3_nt: TGTGCCAGCGGCACCGGGGAGACCCAGTACTTC

d_call: TRBD2
j_call: TRBJ2-7
clone_size: .
v_call: TRBV7-2
cdr3_aa: CASSLAGLGQGGVYEQYF
cdr3_nt: TGTGCCAGCAGCTTAGCGGGGCTGGGGCAGGGAGGGGTCTACGAGCAGTACTTC

d_call: .
j_call: TRBJ2-2
clone_size: .
v_call: TRBV28
cdr3_aa: CASSFRRELFF
cdr3_nt: TGTGCCAGCAGTTTCAGGCGGGAGCTGTTTTTT

d_call: TRBD1
j_call: TRBJ2-7
clone_size: .
v_call: TRBV5-4
cdr3_aa: CASTRPGQGANEQYF
cdr3_nt: TGTGCCAGCACCCGGCCGGGACAGGGGGCCAACGAGCAGTACTTC

d_call: TRBD2
j_call: TRBJ2-1
clone_size: .
v_call: TRBV24-1
cdr3_aa: CATSDPTSGRAQNEQFF
cdr3_nt: TGTGCCACCAGTGACCCCACTAGCGGGAGGGCCCAAAATGAGCAGTTCTTC

d_call: .
j_call: TRBJ1-1
clone_size: .
v_call: TRBV9
cdr3_aa: CASNRGGPWDTEAFF
cdr3_nt: TGTGCCAGCAACCGAGGGGGACCGTGGGACACTGAAGCTTTCTTT